A selection of T cell receptor beta chains follows, all from one sample in a study of blood T cell repertoires in COVID-19. Profiled with immunoSEQ multiplex PCR; TCRdb holds only in-frame clones, not every one. The sample lists around 180,000 clones; about 80% were seen once. Source material: peripheral blood. These receptors originate from a human donor in a cohort sampled during active COVID-19. CDR3s leave out the opening cysteine and the closing phenylalanine or tryptophan. A D gene is named only where the DNA matches it firmly.

cdr3_length j_call v_call d_call cdr3_aa
11 TRBJ1-2 TRBV19 TRBD1 ASSPRDSPGYT
11 TRBJ1-2 TRBV29-1 . SVASVISYGYT
12 TRBJ1-4 TRBV15 TRBD1 ATRTGLNNEKLF
14 TRBJ2-1 TRBV5-1 . ASSLSEGAPYNEQF
15 TRBJ1-3 TRBV14 . ASSHLRQGSSGNTIY
10 TRBJ2-2 TRBV5-1 . ASQRETGELF
13 TRBJ2-7 TRBV5-1 TRBD2 ASRAESGGSYEQY
11 TRBJ1-1 TRBV5-1 . ASSFGTGYEAF
13 TRBJ2-5 TRBV6-5 TRBD2 ASEGRWGGQETQY
11 TRBJ2-7 TRBV7-2 . ASSLRQVYEQY
12 TRBJ2-1 TRBV7-3 TRBD1 ASSLTGGFGEQF
11 TRBJ1-5 TRBV2 . ASRQQGNQPQH
13 TRBJ2-7 TRBV27 TRBD2 ASSPISSGPYEQY
13 TRBJ1-6 TRBV9 . ASSKRQLPDSPLH
15 TRBJ1-5 TRBV15 TRBD1 ATSRGRDSIVNQPQH
13 TRBJ1-6 TRBV7-9 TRBD1 ASSLNEGANSPLH
13 TRBJ1-1 TRBV13 TRBD1 ASSAAGTVNTEAF
13 TRBJ1-5 TRBV7-8 TRBD1 ASSSDRVRNQPQH
11 TRBJ2-1 TRBV7-9 . ASSPQGANEQF
15 TRBJ2-4 TRBV27 TRBD1 ASSRRRDSIAKNIQY
12 TRBJ1-5 TRBV6-6 TRBD1 ASSYRTGDQPQH
14 TRBJ2-7 TRBV5-1 TRBD1 ASSLQPTGGFYEQY
13 TRBJ2-5 TRBV5-1 TRBD2 ASSSGLAGKETQY
9 TRBJ1-2 TRBV19 . ASSIYDGYT
14 TRBJ2-6 TRBV5-5 . ASSPDGSSGANVLT
16 TRBJ2-1 TRBV7-9 TRBD2 ASSSHVRGGLIYNEQF
12 TRBJ1-2 TRBV27 TRBD1 ASRPGQRNYGYT
14 TRBJ1-1 TRBV11-2 . ASSLDWGGFTTEAF
14 TRBJ2-1 TRBV7-9 . ASSSTHGGPYNEQF
15 TRBJ2-1 TRBV19 . ASSIDRRVESGNEQF
13 TRBJ1-1 TRBV5-6 . ASSSLTESNTEAF
13 TRBJ2-1 TRBV7-9 . ASSLWALDHNEQF
15 TRBJ2-3 TRBV15 . ATSRGRDPGGTDTQY
12 TRBJ1-1 TRBV15 . ATSRDRRDTEAF
10 TRBJ2-7 TRBV12-3/TRBV12-4 . ASSPGGYEQY
12 TRBJ1-3 TRBV6-5 . ASTNPGGRNTIY
12 TRBJ1-1 TRBV7-9 TRBD1 ASSLGTGNTEAF
10 TRBJ1-5 TRBV12-3/TRBV12-4 TRBD1 ASRTGDQPQH
14 TRBJ1-2 TRBV5-1 . ASSLQVGRANYGYT
13 TRBJ1-5 TRBV28 . ASSLTRQEDQPQH
13 TRBJ2-3 TRBV6-4 . ASSDEADRTDTQY
12 TRBJ1-1 TRBV6-5 TRBD1 ASSYLTGEGEAF
13 TRBJ2-6 TRBV6-2/TRBV6-3 . ASSYGHSGANVLT
12 TRBJ1-1 TRBV5-5 . ASSRGWAAEEAF
11 TRBJ1-2 TRBV2 . ASSVRQYYGYT
14 TRBJ1-1 TRBV3-1/TRBV3-2 . ASSQRTEEVNTEAF
14 TRBJ1-2 TRBV1 . TSSQSPGTAVLGYT
11 TRBJ1-2 TRBV7-3 TRBD1 ASSPGTGYGYT